This passage covers 29 T cell receptor beta chains from one sample sequenced in a study of T-cell reconstitution after alpha-beta-depleted transplantation in children. Unique molecular identifiers were incorporated into the prepared TCRbeta library. A single record per CDR3 protein comes from TCRdb applying MiXCR to the PCR reads. The repertoire has 190,000 or so distinct CDR3 sequences, roughly 6.5% of them found once; the top ten carry around 4.3%. The input for sequencing was PBMCs, taken before TCRalphabeta/CD19-depleted stem cell transplant. These receptors were taken from a girl under three years old with combined immunodeficiency, due to receive a stem cell transplant.

This clonotype has ten or more counts. This sequence joins TRBV30 and TRBJ2-3, with a weak D call TRBD2 (6 bases). The CDR3 totals 15 residues. The germline V gene encodes CDR1 GTSNPN and CDR2 SVGIG (reference sequence). The V and J ends lost 0 bases and 1 base respectively, with 11 bases between them. As DNA, the CDR3 is TGTGCCTGGAGTGTACCGGAGCGGGGCACAGATACGCAGTATTTT. Translation gives CAWSVPERGTDTQYF.

This clonotype was counted many times. The rearrangement uses TRBV7-8 and TRBJ2-1; possibly TRBD1 for D (5 bases). This CDR3 has 12 residues. V dropped 5 bases and J dropped 7 bases, with 9 bases sitting between them. Germline-derived CDR1 and CDR2 are SGHVS and FQNEAQ. This chain's CDR3 is CASSLNRNEQFF. The CDR3 nucleotides are TGTGCCAGCAGCCTAAACAGGAATGAGCAGTTCTTC.

At least ten counts were recorded for this clonotype. This rearrangement joins TRBV6-5 to TRBJ1-2; maybe TRBD1 (6 bases). Germline CDR1 is MNHEY and CDR2 is SVGAGI. Trimming cost V 9 bases and J 6 bases, with 23 bases left between them. This CDR3 region has 15 residues. CDR3 sequence: CASSSAQQGRDGYTF. For the CDR3, the DNA is TGTGCCAGTTCGTCCGCCCAACAGGGACGGGATGGCTACACCTTC.

This clonotype was seen repeatedly, ten times or more. The J gene is TRBJ2-3, the V gene TRBV24-1; no clear D gene. With 1 base removed from V and 6 bases from J, the gap between germline ends came to 7 bases. The CDR3 contains 13 residues. From germline, CDR1 is KGHDR and CDR2 SFDVKD. The CDR3 region is CATSDFLVDTQYF. The CDR3 DNA reads TGTGCCACCAGTGATTTTTTGGTTGATACGCAGTATTTT.

In this sample, this clonotype turned up many times. The chain links TRBV7-9 to TRBJ2-2, with D possibly matching TRBD2 (7 bases). V lost 6 bases and J lost 5, with 13 bases in between. This CDR3 comprises 14 residues. Germline V gene data show CDR1 as SEHNR and CDR2 as FQNEAQ (reference sequence). In nucleotides, the CDR3 is TGTGCCAGCAGTAGGACAGCGGGGACCGGGGAGCTGTTTTTT. This gives the protein CASSRTAGTGELFF.

The rearrangement uses TRBV14 and TRBJ1-2; D possibly corresponds to TRBD1 (5 bases). V was trimmed by 0 bases and J by 10 bases, leaving 18 bases between them. CDR1 and CDR2 from the germline V gene are SGHDN and FVKESK. This CDR3 contains 15 residues. In DNA form, the CDR3 reads TGTGCCAGCAGCCAAGATCGGCTGAGGGGCCTGGTCTACACCTTC. It encodes CASSQDRLRGLVYTF.

This clonotype has ten or more counts. V gene TRBV20-1 combines with J gene TRBJ1-5, with a possible D match to TRBD1 (6 bases). Between the trimmed V and J ends, which lost 8 bases and 0 bases, there was a span of 11 bases. Per germline, CDR1 DFQATT and CDR2 SNEGSKA (reference sequence). CDR3 length equals 13 residues. CDR3: CSTPGASNQPQHF. CDR3 in DNA: TGCAGTACACCAGGGGCTAGCAATCAGCCCCAGCATTTT.

As concerns this clonotype: This may come from a read error, since a much larger clone is one base off. The rearrangement joins TRBV15 to TRBJ2-2; D is ambiguous. CDR1 and CDR2 (germline): LNHNV, YYDKDF (reference sequence). The CDR3 runs 16 residues. The CDR3 is CATGRDELINTGELFF. The CDR3 nucleotides are TGTGCCACCGGCAGAGATGAACTGATTAACACCGGGGAGCTGTTTTTT.

This clonotype was observed at least ten times. The J gene is TRBJ1-3, the V gene TRBV18, with 7 bases matching TRBD1. V was clipped by 3 bases and J by 4 bases; unmatched bases: 9. The CDR3 covers 16 residues. CDR1 and CDR2 from the germline V gene are KGHSH and LQKENI. The CDR3 region is CASSPLTGRPGNTIYF. The CDR3 nucleotides read TGTGCCAGCTCACCGTTGACAGGGAGACCAGGAAACACCATATATTTT.

In its sample, this clonotype was seen many times. This chain links TRBV12-3 or TRBV12-4 with TRBJ2-7; D is possibly TRBD1 (5 bases). This CDR3 is 13 amino acids long. V was clipped by 5 bases and J by 1 base, with 9 bases between them. The DNA for the CDR3 is TGTGCCAGCAGTCCTCAGGGTTCCTACGAGCAGTACTTC. Translation: CASSPQGSYEQYF.

This clonotype came up many times. The chain joins TRBV11-2 to TRBJ2-5; 11 nucleotides match TRBD1. Germline V lookup: CDR1 SGHAT, CDR2 FQNNGV. V shed 3 bases, J shed 4 bases, and the junction held 1 base outside the gene matches. The CDR3 extends over 14 amino acids. The CDR3 DNA reads TGTGCCAGCAGCTTCGGGACAGGGGGAGAGACCCAGTACTTC. This encodes CASSFGTGGETQYF.

This clonotype was recorded many times. J is TRBJ2-7 and V is TRBV6-2 or TRBV6-3, with D possibly being TRBD1 (7 bases). CDR1 MNHEY and CDR2 SVGEGT come from the germline V gene. V was cut by 5 bases and J by 0 bases, with 29 bases left in between. The CDR3 extends over 20 amino acids. CDR3 amino acids: CASSTGPEGQILPSSYEQYF. In DNA form, the CDR3 reads TGTGCCAGCAGTACCGGACCGGAGGGACAGATACTACCCAGCTCCTACGAGCAGTACTTC.

In its sample, this clonotype was seen many times. The chain recombines TRBV14 with TRBJ2-2; the D is unclear. Germline loops: CDR1 SGHDN, CDR2 FVKESK. Trimming pared 2 bases from V and 9 bases from J, leaving 13 bases between. There are 14 residues in the CDR3. The CDR3 reads CASSQSIGIRELFF. CDR3 bases: TGTGCCAGCAGCCAATCGATTGGGATCCGGGAGCTGTTTTTT.

This clonotype was picked up a small number of times. This chain joins TRBV30 and TRBJ2-1; D is possibly TRBD2 (5 bases). This CDR3 spans 15 amino acids. From germline, CDR1 is GTSNPN and CDR2 SVGIG (reference sequence). The germline V and J ends were trimmed by 5 bases and 4 bases, with 18 bases remaining between them. The CDR3 spells CAWFGLSPIYNEQFF. CDR3 sequence (DNA): TGTGCCTGGTTCGGACTGTCCCCGATTTACAATGAGCAGTTCTTC.

This clonotype was counted ten times or more. The gene calls are TRBV6-1 and TRBJ2-1; 7 bases match TRBD2. V dropped 4 bases and J dropped 4; count of bases not matched to a gene: 7. Germline loops: CDR1 MNHNS, CDR2 SASEGT. The CDR3 has 15 amino acids. CDR3 DNA sequence: TGTGCCAGCAGTGGGGAGGGTGAAAGGTACAATGAGCAGTTCTTC. Its translation is CASSGEGERYNEQFF.

There are many counts of this clonotype. This chain uses TRBV20-1 with TRBJ1-2; no reliable D call. There are 12 residues in the CDR3. Trimming stripped 2 bases from V and 3 bases from J, with 7 bases between. Germline CDR1 reads DFQATT; CDR2 reads SNEGSKA (reference sequence). The CDR3 loop is CSARNPDYGYTF. For the CDR3, the DNA is TGCAGTGCTAGAAACCCCGACTATGGCTACACCTTC.

This clonotype has at least ten counts. The gene calls are TRBV20-1 and TRBJ2-1, with TRBD1 matching over 7 bases. Germline CDR1 and CDR2: DFQATT and SNEGSKA (reference sequence). V was pared by 2 bases and J by 0 bases, with 4 bases of the junction left unmatched. CDR3 length equals 15 residues. The CDR3 loop is CSARPWDSSYNEQFF. The CDR3 DNA follows: TGCAGTGCTAGACCCTGGGACAGCTCCTACAATGAGCAGTTCTTC.

This clonotype has only a few counts. The V and J genes are TRBV27 and TRBJ1-1; D unresolved. Germline CDR1 MNHEY, CDR2 SMNVEV (reference sequence). The CDR3 runs to 13 residues. The V end lost 4 bases, the J end lost 8 bases, and 14 bases lay between the germline ends. CDR3 region: CASSSSSTAEAFF. CDR3 nucleotides: TGTGCCAGCAGTTCTTCCTCGACGGCAGAAGCTTTCTTT.

This clonotype appeared many times. CDR3 sequence: CASSLLGGPWNEQFF. The CDR3, as DNA: TGCGCCAGCAGCTTGTTAGGGGGCCCTTGGAATGAGCAGTTCTTC. V is TRBV5-1 and J is TRBJ2-1, with TRBD1 identical over 7 bases. The germline V gene has CDR1 SGHRS and CDR2 YFSETQ. The CDR3 runs to 15 residues. Trimming took 1 base from V and 7 from J; bases not matched to a gene: 8.

This clonotype appeared many times. The chain links TRBV7-9 to TRBJ2-1, with D perhaps TRBD1 (6 bases). This CDR3 region has 18 residues. Germline V lookup: CDR1 SEHNR, CDR2 FQNEAQ (reference sequence). V lost 0 bases to trimming and J lost 7 bases, with 22 bases between them. The CDR3: CASSLARASNHGQNEQFF. CDR3 nucleotides: TGTGCCAGCAGCTTAGCGCGAGCCTCCAACCACGGACAGAATGAGCAGTTCTTC.

This clonotype was detected only a few times. The chain carries TRBV27 and TRBJ2-1; 10 bases are shared with TRBD1. The ends lost 6 bases at V and 6 bases at J; junction bases unmatched: 5. The CDR3 is 14 residues long. Germline-derived CDR1 and CDR2 are MNHEY and SMNVEV (reference sequence). The DNA of the CDR3 is TGTGCCAGCAGGGGGGGACAGGGGCCCAATGAGCAGTTCTTC. It codes for CASRGGQGPNEQFF.

This clonotype was detected many times. The chain couples TRBV20-1 to TRBJ1-5, with a tentative D call TRBD1 (5 bases). The CDR3 runs 14 residues. The ends were cut back, 6 bases at V and 3 bases at J, with 15 bases in the middle. Germline V gene data show CDR1 as DFQATT and CDR2 as SNEGSKA (reference sequence). The CDR3: CSARGREFNQPQHF. CDR3 nucleotides: TGCAGTGCCCGGGGGAGAGAGTTCAATCAGCCCCAGCATTTT.

The gene calls are TRBV6-5 and TRBJ1-6, with D unclear. There are 15 residues in the CDR3. CDR1 is MNHEY and CDR2 is SVGAGI in the germline V gene. Trimming removed 2 bases at V and 5 bases at J, with 10 bases between. The CDR3 DNA reads TGTGCCAGCAGTTACCTGCTTTCGGATAATTCACCCCTCCACTTT. Translating gives CASSYLLSDNSPLHF.

This clonotype was detected many times. The genes are TRBV12-3 or TRBV12-4 and TRBJ2-1; D is unclear. Deletions cut 4 bases from V and 10 bases from J, with 8 bases between. The CDR3 loop spans 11 amino acids. CDR3: CASSSAPEQFF. The CDR3 bases are TGTGCCAGCAGTTCGGCTCCCGAGCAGTTCTTC.

In its sample, this clonotype was seen many times. This chain uses TRBV6-2 or TRBV6-3 with TRBJ2-7; 9 bases line up with TRBD2. CDR1 is MNHEY, CDR2 SVGEGT, per germline. The CDR3 contains 20 residues. The J segment lost 2 bases and the V segment lost 3 bases, leaving 20 bases of the junction unmatched. The CDR3 DNA reads TGTGCCAGCAGTTATCGGACCGCGGGGGGGCTGGTTCTCGCCGCCTACGAGCAGTACTTC. Amino acids: CASSYRTAGGLVLAAYEQYF.

The rearrangement links TRBV7-9 to TRBJ2-1; D possibly uses TRBD1 or TRBD2 (7 bases each). Germline V gene data show CDR1 as SEHNR and CDR2 as FQNEAQ (reference sequence). The CDR3 consists of 14 residues. V lost 1 base to trimming and J lost 10 bases, with 14 bases between them. The CDR3: CASSLVGGGWEQFF. The DNA of the CDR3 is TGTGCCAGCAGCTTAGTGGGAGGGGGCTGGGAGCAGTTCTTC. The complete variable domain, with remaining parts taken from reference TRBV7-9 and TRBJ2-1, reads DTGVSQNPRHKITKRGQNVTFRCDPISEHNRLYWYRQTLGQGPEFLTYFQNEAQLEKSRLLSDRFSAERPKGSFSTLEIQRTEQGDSAMYLCASSLVGGGWEQFFGPGTRLTVL.

This clonotype was seen ten or more times. J is TRBJ2-5 and V is TRBV12-3 or TRBV12-4, with 7 bases that match TRBD2. V gave up 5 bases and J gave up 5 bases; unmatched junction bases: 8. The CDR3 runs 14 residues. The chain's CDR3 is CASSQGLVLETQYF. The CDR3 DNA follows: TGTGCCAGCAGTCAAGGACTAGTCTTGGAGACCCAGTACTTC.

This clonotype showed up many times. The rearrangement uses TRBV25-1 and TRBJ1-1; no definite D call. CDR1 is MGHDK, CDR2 SYGVNS, per germline. The CDR3 has 15 residues. Trimming removed 1 base at V and 5 bases at J, with 14 bases between. CDR3 in amino acids: CASSEFFAGITEAFF. The DNA for the CDR3 is TGTGCCAGCAGTGAATTTTTTGCGGGAATTACTGAAGCTTTCTTT. The variable domain in full, with the rest retrieved from reference TRBV25-1 and TRBJ1-1, is EADIYQTPRYLVIGTGKKITLECSQTMGHDKMYWYQQDPGMELHLIHYSYGVNSTEKGDLSSESTVSRIRTEHFPLTLESARPSHTSQYLCASSEFFAGITEAFFGQGTRLTVV.

As concerns this clonotype: A read error may explain this, as a much larger clone is one base away. Since the CDR3 does not end with the conserved phenylalanine or tryptophan, this likely comes from a read error. The limits of the CDR3 on the DNA are not certain, so only TCRdb's listed CDR3 is given. The chain carries TRBV5-1 and TRBJ1-1; the table's TRBD1 call for D was not verified on the DNA. Inclusive of both ends, the CDR3 amounts to 12 amino acids. CDR1 and CDR2 from the germline V gene are SGHRS and YFSETQ. Here the CDR3 reads CASSLDRTSTFL.